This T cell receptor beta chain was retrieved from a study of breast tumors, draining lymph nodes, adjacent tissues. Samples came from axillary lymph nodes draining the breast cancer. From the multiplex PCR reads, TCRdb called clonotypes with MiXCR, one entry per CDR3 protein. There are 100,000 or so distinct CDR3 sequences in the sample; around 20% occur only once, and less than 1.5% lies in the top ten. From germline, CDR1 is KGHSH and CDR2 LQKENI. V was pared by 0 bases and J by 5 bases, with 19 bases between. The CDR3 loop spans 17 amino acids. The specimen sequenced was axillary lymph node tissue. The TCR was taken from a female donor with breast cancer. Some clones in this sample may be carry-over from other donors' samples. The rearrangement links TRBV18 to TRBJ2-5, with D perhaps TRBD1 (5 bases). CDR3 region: CASSPPIGAADGETQYF. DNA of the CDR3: TGTGCCAGCTCACCACCAATAGGGGCCGCAGATGGGGAGACCCAGTACTTC.